This T cell receptor beta chain was recovered during a study of identical twins. A universal primer site arose from template switching, and cDNA bore unique molecular identifiers. TCRdb called the 5' RACE reads again in MiXCR, with one record for every CDR3 protein. The table lists some 440,000 distinct CDR3 sequences, approximately 24% of them singletons. For this clonotype: The antigen remains unidentified.

Only healthy Caucasians were enrolled as donors. The germline V gene encodes CDR1 SGHRS and CDR2 YFSETQ. J gave up 5 bases and V 4 bases, and 9 bases lay outside the gene matches. CDR3 length: 15 amino acids. Findings and caveats of the study: Fewer insertions marked abundant cord blood beta clonotypes; young adult naive trended weakly, memory not at all.

These same data were also listed under a study on T cells expressing NK-cell markers. Per that study: Anti-gamma-delta TCR antibody use in several experiments restricted sorting to alpha-beta TCR T cells.

This sequence originates from a woman between 18 and 29 years old in good health. Sequenced input: CD4+ T cells sorted from blood. V usage is TRBV5-1 and J usage is TRBJ1-5; 7 bases map to TRBD1. The CDR3 nucleotides read TGCGCCAGCAGCCTGACAGGGTGGGTGGATCAGCCCCAGCATTTT. Encoded protein: CASSLTGWVDQPQHF.